This is a list of T cell receptor beta chains from one sample in a study of shared clonotypes between healthy human individuals. Only in-frame clones appear in the TCRdb table, and some are missing; sequencing was by immunoSEQ multiplex PCR. The table includes 2 million to 2.5 million clones, roughly 91% detected once. What was sequenced was naive CD8+ T cells from PBMCs. Every receptor here comes from a young man in good health. Some clones in this sample may be carry-over from other donors' samples. CDR3s include the opening cysteine and the closing phenylalanine or tryptophan.

j_gene | v_gene | CDR3aa
TRBJ2-2 | TRBV27 | CASKTATNTGELFF
TRBJ1-2 | TRBV9 | CASSGPGHPIYGYTF
TRBJ2-2 | TRBV30 | CAWSLGVLLVSGELFF
TRBJ1-2 | TRBV4-3 | CASSQAHRIDYGYTF
TRBJ1-1 | TRBV9 | CASSSGGSTEAFF
TRBJ2-3 | TRBV27 | CASSLLRHSSTDTQYF
TRBJ2-1 | TRBV7-3 | CASSLGPNPNEQFF
TRBJ1-1 | TRBV11-2 | CASSLAREAFF
TRBJ2-7 | TRBV7-9 | CASSSDRGHEQYF
TRBJ1-2 | TRBV5-6 | CASSFSTGRYGYTF
TRBJ2-1 | TRBV4-1 | CASSDGNEQFF
TRBJ1-1 | TRBV7-9 | CASSRVTTEAFF
TRBJ2-3 | TRBV5-1 | CASSLAGGVSGNEDTQYF
TRBJ1-2 | TRBV21-1 | CASSTRVRTFYGYTF
TRBJ1-1 | TRBV29-1 | CSERSGQGVPEAFF
TRBJ2-1 | TRBV28 | CASSLLGSYNEQFF
TRBJ1-2 | TRBV27 | CASSSPDNGYTF
TRBJ2-7 | TRBV9 | CASSRRNNPYEQYF
TRBJ2-7 | TRBV7-9 | CASSLTGRYEQYF
TRBJ1-1 | TRBV5-8 | CASSLRQGHRNTEAFF
TRBJ2-2 | TRBV6-5 | CASSYSVQPGELFF
TRBJ1-5 | TRBV19 | CASNLGYSNQPQHF
TRBJ1-1 | TRBV13 | CASSLPTGSLNTEAFF
TRBJ1-2 | TRBV27 | CASSLSSAATNYGYTF
TRBJ2-2 | TRBV7-3 | CASSLLEGASGELFF
TRBJ2-1 | TRBV27 | CASSPALMDEQFF
TRBJ2-7 | TRBV6-1 | CASRALRGGSYEQYF
TRBJ2-7 | TRBV5-8 | CASSLYEQYF